This T cell receptor beta chain was found in a study of T cells after yellow fever vaccination. This clonotype has just a few counts. Its antigen is still unknown. Trimming left V 6 bases short and J 1 base short, with 9 bases between. CDR1 and CDR2 from the germline V gene are SGHNT and YYREEE (reference sequence). CDR3 size: 13 residues. Study findings and constraints: Relatively few clonotypes were ones that appeared in both CD4 and CD8 compartments. It was the secondary response that reached its peak faster, day 5 versus 15, but it was weaker. Highly abundant clonotypes carried over from the bulk population could end up in FACS-sorted repertoires as contaminants.

The authors made TCR cDNA by 5'RACE template switching, adding a universal primer site and UMIs. TCRdb redid the calling of the 5' RACE reads with MiXCR, one entry per CDR3 protein. This table holds fewer than 450,000 distinct CDR3 sequences, roughly 7.5% found once. Here the sequenced sample was PBMCs, taken roughly 46 days after the first yellow fever vaccination. This sequence was found in a man aged 18 to 29 who received the YFV17D yellow fever vaccine. V usage is TRBV5-4 and J usage is TRBJ2-3; D may be TRBD1 (5 bases). The CDR3 here is CASILQGTDTQYF. The CDR3 region has the DNA TGTGCCAGCATCTTACAGGGCACAGATACGCAGTATTTT. Together with reference TRBV5-4 and TRBJ2-3, the CDR3 gives the full variable domain: ETGVTQSPTHLIKTRGQQVTLRCSSQSGHNTVSWYQQALGQGPQFIFQYYREEENGRGNFPPRFSGLQFPNYSSELNVNALELDDSALYLCASILQGTDTQYFGPGTRLTVL.